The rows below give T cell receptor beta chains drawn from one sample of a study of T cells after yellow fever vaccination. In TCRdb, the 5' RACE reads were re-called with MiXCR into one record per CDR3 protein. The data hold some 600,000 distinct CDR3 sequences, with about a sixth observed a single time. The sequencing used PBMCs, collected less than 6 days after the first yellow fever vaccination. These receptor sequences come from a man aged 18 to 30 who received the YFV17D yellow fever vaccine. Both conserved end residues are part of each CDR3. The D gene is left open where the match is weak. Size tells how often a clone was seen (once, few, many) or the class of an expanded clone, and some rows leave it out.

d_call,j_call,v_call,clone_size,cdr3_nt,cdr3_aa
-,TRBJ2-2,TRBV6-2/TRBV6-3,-,TGTGCCACCAAGAACACCGGGGAGCTGTTTTTT,CATKNTGELFF
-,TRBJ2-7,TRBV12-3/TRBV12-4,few,TGTGCCAGCAGTTTAGTACCTAGACGGATCTACGAGCAGTACTTC,CASSLVPRRIYEQYF
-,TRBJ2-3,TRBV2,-,TGTGCCAGCAGTGAATGGGCGTTGATACAGCTACGCACAGATACGCAGTATTTT,CASSEWALIQLRTDTQYF
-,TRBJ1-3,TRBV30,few,TGTGCCTGGAGTGCGCGGGGGTCTAGCTCTGGAAACACCATATATTTT,CAWSARGSSSGNTIYF
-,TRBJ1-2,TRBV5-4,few,TGTGCCAGCAGCTTACAGGGAACCTACACCTTC,CASSLQGTYTF
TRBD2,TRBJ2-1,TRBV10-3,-,TGTGCCATCAGAATAGCGGGGGGGCCCAGTGAGCAGTTCTTC,CAIRIAGGPSEQFF
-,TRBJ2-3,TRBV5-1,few,TGCGCCAGCAGCTTGGTAGAAGGTGTAGATACGCAGTATTTT,CASSLVEGVDTQYF
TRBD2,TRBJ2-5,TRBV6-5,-,TGTGCCAGCAGTTACTCGTACCGGGCTGGCGGGGGTCAAGAGACCCAGTACTTC,CASSYSYRAGGGQETQYF
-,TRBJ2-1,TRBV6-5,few,TGTGCCAGCAGTTACCGGGGTCGGGGGATTAATGAGCAGTTCTTC,CASSYRGRGINEQFF
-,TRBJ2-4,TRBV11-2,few,TGTGCCAGCAGCGCCTCTCTAGCCAAAAACATTCAGTACTTC,CASSASLAKNIQYF
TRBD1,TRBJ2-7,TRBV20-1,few,TGCAGTGCTAGAGATCCCAAGACAGGGGGCGGATACGAGCAGTACTTC,CSARDPKTGGGYEQYF
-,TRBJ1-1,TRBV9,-,TGTGCCAGCAGCGTAGGGGTCCGGGAAGCTGAAGCTTTCTTT,CASSVGVREAEAFF
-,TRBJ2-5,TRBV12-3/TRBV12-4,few,TGTGCCAGCAGCAAACCGGGACGCGAGACCCAGTACTTC,CASSKPGRETQYF
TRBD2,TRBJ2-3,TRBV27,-,TGTGCCAGCAGTTCCAGATCTAGCGGGACCCAAGGAGATACGCAGTATTTT,CASSSRSSGTQGDTQYF
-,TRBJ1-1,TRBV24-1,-,TGTGCCACCAGAAAAGAAGCTTTCTTT,CATRKEAFF
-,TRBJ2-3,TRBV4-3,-,TGCGCCAGCAGCCAAGATCGTCCAGGGGCCACAGATACGCAGTATTTT,CASSQDRPGATDTQYF
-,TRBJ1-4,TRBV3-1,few,TGTGCCAGCAGCCGAGTATCCGGGACGGAAGGAGAAAAACTGTTTTTT,CASSRVSGTEGEKLFF
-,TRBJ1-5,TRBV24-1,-,TGTGCCACAGACGACGGGACATCTTACAATCAGCCCCAGCATTTT,CATDDGTSYNQPQHF
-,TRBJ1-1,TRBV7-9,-,TGTGCCAGCAGCTCCGGACGGGACACTGAAGCTTTCTTT,CASSSGRDTEAFF
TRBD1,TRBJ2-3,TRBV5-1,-,TGCGCCAGCAGCACCCCGGGACAGGGTCTTGATACGCAGTATTTT,CASSTPGQGLDTQYF
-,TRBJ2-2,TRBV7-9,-,TGTGCCAGCACTCTGGGAGTGAACACCGGGGAGCTGTTTTTT,CASTLGVNTGELFF
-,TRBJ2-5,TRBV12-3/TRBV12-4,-,TGTGCCAGCAGTGATGTGGGGGAGACCCAGTACTTC,CASSDVGETQYF
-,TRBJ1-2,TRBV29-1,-,TGCAGCGTGCTTGACATGTTTGGCTACACCTTC,CSVLDMFGYTF
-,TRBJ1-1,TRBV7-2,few,TGTGCCAGCAGCTTCCGGGGGGTTGGGACTGAAGCTTTCTTT,CASSFRGVGTEAFF
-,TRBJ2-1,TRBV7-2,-,TGTGCCAGCAGCTTAGGGTCTGGGTACGGGTACAATGAGCAGTTCTTC,CASSLGSGYGYNEQFF
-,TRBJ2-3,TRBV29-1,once,TGCAGCGTTGATCCCAACTCAGATACGCAGTATTTT,CSVDPNSDTQYF
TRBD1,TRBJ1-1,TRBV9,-,TGTGCCAGCAGCAACCCGGGACAGGGTTACACTGAAGCTTTCTTT,CASSNPGQGYTEAFF
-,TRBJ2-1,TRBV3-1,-,TGTGCCAGCAGATCGGGGCCGGGGGATGAGCAGTTCTTC,CASRSGPGDEQFF
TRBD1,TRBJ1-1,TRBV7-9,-,TGTGCCAGCAGTTCCTCGGACAGGGGAGGATACACTGAAGCTTTCTTT,CASSSSDRGGYTEAFF
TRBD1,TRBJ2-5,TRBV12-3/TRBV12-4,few,TGTGCCAGCAGTCATGGACAGGGACGAGAGGAGACCCAGTACTTC,CASSHGQGREETQYF
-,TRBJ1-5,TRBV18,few,TGTGCCAGCTCACCGCTCGCACAGGTGGGGAGCAATCAGCCCCAGCATTTT,CASSPLAQVGSNQPQHF
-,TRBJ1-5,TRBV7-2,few,TGTGCCAGCAGCCCAAAACTGGGGGCTCAGCCCCAGCATTTT,CASSPKLGAQPQHF
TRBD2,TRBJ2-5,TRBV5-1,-,TGCGCCAGCAGCTTGGTACGGGGGGTCCAAGAGACCCAGTACTTC,CASSLVRGVQETQYF
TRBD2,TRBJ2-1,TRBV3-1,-,TGTGCCAGCAGTCCCCGACTAGCGGGGTTCAACAATGAGCAGTTCTTC,CASSPRLAGFNNEQFF
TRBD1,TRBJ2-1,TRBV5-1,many,TGCGCCAGCAGTCAGGGGGCCCTAACCTACAATGAGCAGTTCTTC,CASSQGALTYNEQFF
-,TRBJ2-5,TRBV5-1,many,TGCGCCAGCAGCTTGGGGAATGGAGAAGAGACCCAGTACTTC,CASSLGNGEETQYF
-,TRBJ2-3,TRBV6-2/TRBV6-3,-,TGTGCCAGCAGACAACAGGGAAGGGGCACAGATACGCAGTATTTT,CASRQQGRGTDTQYF
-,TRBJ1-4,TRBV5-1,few,TGCGCCAGCAGCCTCCCACAGGGTCGAGGTGAAAAACTGTTTTTT,CASSLPQGRGEKLFF
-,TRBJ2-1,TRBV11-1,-,TGTGCCAGCAGCGCCTCTAGCGATACCAATGAGCAGTTCTTC,CASSASSDTNEQFF
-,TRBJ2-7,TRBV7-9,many,TGTGCCAGCAGCTTTGGTAGGGTCAACGAGCAGTACTTC,CASSFGRVNEQYF
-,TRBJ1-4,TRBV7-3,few,TGTGCCAGCAGCTTATCTTCAGGGGCAGGAGAAAAACTGTTTTTT,CASSLSSGAGEKLFF
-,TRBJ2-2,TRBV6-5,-,TGTGCCAGCAGTTACTCAGGAACACGAGGCGGGGAGCTGTTTTTT,CASSYSGTRGGELFF
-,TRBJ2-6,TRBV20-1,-,TGCAGTGCTAGAGATGAACGGGCTGGGGCCAACGTCCTGACTTTC,CSARDERAGANVLTF
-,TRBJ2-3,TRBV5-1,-,TGCGCCAGCTGGTGGACACTAGCCCGGAGCACAGATACGCAGTATTTT,CASWWTLARSTDTQYF
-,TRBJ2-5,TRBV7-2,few,TGTGCCAGCAGCGTAACGACTACCCCCCAGCAGTACTTC,CASSVTTTPQQYF
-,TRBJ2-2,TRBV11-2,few,TGTGCCAGCAGCTTAGATGTGACGGATGCCGGGGAGCTGTTTTTT,CASSLDVTDAGELFF
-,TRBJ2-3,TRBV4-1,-,TGCGCCAGCAGCCAAGTTTACGCCGGCACAGATACGCAGTATTTT,CASSQVYAGTDTQYF
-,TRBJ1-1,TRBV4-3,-,TGCGCCAGCAGCCAAGGTTTTAGGCCAGATGAAGCTTTCTTT,CASSQGFRPDEAFF
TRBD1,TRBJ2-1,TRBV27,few,TGTGCCAGCAGTAAACAGGGGGCCTATGAGCAGTTCTTC,CASSKQGAYEQFF
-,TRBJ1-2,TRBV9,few,TGTGCCAGCAGCGCTGCCTGGGAGAATAACTATGGCTACACCTTC,CASSAAWENNYGYTF
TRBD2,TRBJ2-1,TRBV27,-,TGTGCCAGCAGCCCAGCGGGGGGCTTAGGAAATGAGCAGTTCTTC,CASSPAGGLGNEQFF
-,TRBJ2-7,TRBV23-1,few,TGCGCCAGCAGTGGCCGGACTTGGAACTACGAGCAGTACTTC,CASSGRTWNYEQYF
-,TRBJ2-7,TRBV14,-,TGTGCCAGCAGCCAAGCCGGGTACGAGCAGTACTTC,CASSQAGYEQYF
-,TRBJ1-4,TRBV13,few,TGTGCCAGCAGCCTCCGACAGGTTGCAACTAATGAAAAACTGTTTTTT,CASSLRQVATNEKLFF
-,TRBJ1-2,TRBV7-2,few,TGTGCCAGCAGCTTTGCAGGGGCAGGTGGCTACACCTTC,CASSFAGAGGYTF
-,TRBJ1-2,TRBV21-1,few,TGTGCCAGCAGCACACCGACAGGGGTGAAGGCTAACTATGGCTACACCTTC,CASSTPTGVKANYGYTF
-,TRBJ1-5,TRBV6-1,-,TGTGCCAGCACCAACGTCGGGACTCTGGGGCCCCAGCATTTT,CASTNVGTLGPQHF
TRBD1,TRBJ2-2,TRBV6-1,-,TGTGCCAGCAGTGAACAGACAGGGCCTATGGACGGGGAGCTGTTTTTT,CASSEQTGPMDGELFF
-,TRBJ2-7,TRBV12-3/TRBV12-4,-,TGTGCCAGCAGTGCCCCGGGACACACCTACGAGCAGTACTTC,CASSAPGHTYEQYF